Included here is one T cell receptor (beta chain) sequence, with context. Antigen: not known. This entry is derived from a study of blood T cells in healthy people across ages. A second 7 to 11 cycle PCR used barcoded and J-beta primers. TCRdb independently ran MiXCR on the 5' RACE reads; one entry per CDR3 protein. The sample records approximately 800,000 distinct CDR3 sequences, 40% to 65% being singletons. Study findings and constraints: A roughly linear age-dependent decrease characterized TCR beta diversity per million T cells.

The V and J ends lost 6 bases and 7 bases respectively, with 15 bases between them. This CDR3 is 14 amino acids long. This chain joins TRBV12-3 or TRBV12-4 and TRBJ1-4; D perhaps matches TRBD1 (6 bases). The clonotype originates from a man at least 80 years old in good health. Sequencing was performed on blood. CDR3 sequence reads: CASSLQGRSEKLFF. The CDR3 bases are TGTGCCAGCAGCCTACAGGGTAGGAGTGAAAAACTGTTTTTT.